Below, 3 T cell receptor beta chains from the same sample are listed, as sequenced in a study of CD8 T cells in ankylosing spondylitis. TCRdb processed the 5' RACE reads anew with MiXCR; each CDR3 protein has one entry. The sample carries about 240,000 distinct CDR3 sequences, around 10% recorded once. Source material: blood, either unsorted or a sorted T cell fraction (not recorded which). These TCRs come from a male donor with ankylosing spondylitis or in good health (not recorded which).

In its sample, this clonotype was seen a few times. This rearrangement joins TRBV6-1 to TRBJ2-1; 7 nucleotides match TRBD2. The CDR3 consists of 17 residues. Germline values: CDR1 MNHNS, CDR2 SASEGT. With V trimmed by 6 bases and J by 4 bases, 15 bases remained unmatched. CDR3 sequence (DNA): TGTGCCAGCAGACCCCATGGGGCACTAGCGTCGTACAATGAGCAGTTCTTC. This translates into CASRPHGALASYNEQFF.

Many counts were recorded for this clonotype. The chain couples TRBV20-1 to TRBJ1-1; D unresolved. Between the trimmed V and J ends, which lost 2 bases and 5 bases, there was a span of 15 bases. Germline CDR1 and CDR2: DFQATT and SNEGSKA (reference sequence). CDR3 size: 14 residues. This chain's CDR3 is CSARHGDLETEAFF. The CDR3 region has the DNA TGCAGTGCTAGACATGGAGACCTAGAGACTGAAGCTTTCTTT.

The genes are TRBV9 and TRBJ2-5; possible D gene TRBD2, 6 bases. Trimming left V 4 bases short and J 2 bases short, with 12 bases between. The CDR3 consists of 14 residues. Germline V gene sequence: CDR1 SGDLS, CDR2 YYNGEE. The CDR3 region is CASSRDSGQETQYF. The CDR3 nucleotides read TGTGCCAGCAGCCGGGACTCCGGTCAAGAGACCCAGTACTTC.